The 30 T cell receptor beta chains below come from one sample, sequenced in a study of blood T cell repertoires in COVID-19. TCRdb's table, derived via immunoSEQ multiplex PCR, lists solely in-frame clones and lacks some. The repertoire consists of some 350,000 clones, with roughly nine tenths occurring once and the leading ten covering 0.95% to 1.1%. The material sequenced was PBMCs or T cells enriched from blood (not recorded which). All receptors come from a man aged 18-30 years who had recovered from COVID-19.

The chain couples TRBV7-9 to TRBJ1-4; 8 nucleotides line up with TRBD1. V was clipped by 10 bases and J by 4 bases; unmatched bases: 2. CDR1 SEHNR and CDR2 FQNEAQ come from the germline V gene (reference sequence). The CDR3 has 12 amino acids. CDR3 loop: CATTGDNEKLFF. In DNA, the CDR3 is TGTGCCACGACAGGGGATAATGAAAAACTGTTTTTT.

The V call is TRBV4-1, the J call TRBJ1-4; TRBD1 might be the D (5 bases). Germline V gene lookup returns CDR1 MGHRA and CDR2 YSYEKL. This CDR3 contains 15 residues. Trimming stripped 1 base from V and 2 bases from J, with 8 bases between. In nucleotides, the CDR3 is TGCGCCAGCAGCCAAGTCAGGGATACTAATGAAAAACTGTTTTTT. This codes for CASSQVRDTNEKLFF.

J is TRBJ2-1 and V is TRBV5-6; perhaps TRBD2 as D (6 bases). The CDR3 has 15 amino acids. Germline V CDR1 and CDR2: SGHDT, YYEEEE. Between the trimmed V and J ends, which lost 2 bases and 4 bases, there was a span of 13 bases. CDR3 DNA: TGTGCCAGCAGCTTTGATACGGGACTTTACAATGAGCAGTTCTTC. Protein sequence: CASSFDTGLYNEQFF.

The chain combines TRBV19 with TRBJ2-7, with 8 bases that match TRBD1. Germline V gene data show CDR1 as LNHDA and CDR2 as SQIVND (reference sequence). Losses at the gene ends were 5 bases for V and 0 bases for J; bases not matched to a gene: 6. CDR3 size: 15 residues. The CDR3 is CASSARDRSSYEQYF. CDR3 DNA sequence: TGTGCCAGTAGTGCCCGGGACAGGAGCTCCTACGAGCAGTACTTC.

The chain joins TRBV19 to TRBJ1-2; TRBD1 matches at 9 bases. J lost 5 bases, V lost 6 bases, and 4 bases had no gene match. CDR1 is LNHDA and CDR2 is SQIVND in the germline V gene (reference sequence). The CDR3 is 13 residues long. CDR3 nucleotides: TGTGCCAGTAGACGGACAGGGGAATATGGCTACACCTTC. Translating it yields CASRRTGEYGYTF. Combining the CDR3 with reference TRBV19 and TRBJ1-2 gives the whole variable domain DGGITQSPKYLFRKEGQNVTLSCEQNLNHDAMYWYRQDPGQGLRLIYYSQIVNDFQKGDIAEGYSVSREKKESFPLTVTSAQKNPTAFYLCASRRTGEYGYTFGSGTRLTVV.

This clone was observed at least ten times. The CDR3 DNA sequence: TGTGCCAGCAGTGAAACCGGGACAGGGAATTCACCCCTCCACTTT. It encodes CASSETGTGNSPLHF. The chain links TRBV6-1 to TRBJ1-6, with 9 nucleotides matching TRBD1. The CDR3 runs to 15 residues. V gave up 2 bases and J gave up 7 bases; unmatched junction bases: 3. Per the germline V gene, CDR1 is MNHNS and CDR2 is SASEGT.

The table lists this clone with a few counts. The V and J genes are TRBV19 and TRBJ1-5; D ambiguous. V gave up 3 bases and J gave up 5 bases, with 14 bases separating them. From germline, CDR1 is LNHDA and CDR2 SQIVND (reference sequence). This CDR3 contains 15 residues. CDR3 nucleotides: TGTGCCAGTAGTATTACCCCACAATTATATCAGCCCCAGCATTTT. Protein sequence: CASSITPQLYQPQHF.

The rearrangement uses TRBV19 and TRBJ2-1, with a weak D call TRBD1 (5 bases). V lost 2 bases, J lost 5 bases, and 16 bases lay in between. CDR1 is LNHDA, CDR2 SQIVND, per germline (reference sequence). The CDR3 has 16 amino acids. CDR3 nucleotides: TGTGCCAGTAGTATATGGGTGGCAGGGAAAAACAATGAGCAGTTCTTC. Amino acid sequence: CASSIWVAGKNNEQFF.

Worth noting for this clone: Different DNA sequences within this sample yield the same CDR3. This chain connects TRBV5-1 to TRBJ1-1; maybe TRBD1 (6 bases). Per germline, CDR1 SGHRS and CDR2 YFSETQ. The CDR3 is 15 residues long. Trimming took off 0 bases at V and 1 base at J, with 10 bases between the two ends. The CDR3 DNA reads as TGCGCCAGCAGCTTGGAAGGCAGGGGGAACACTGAAGCTTTCTTT. It codes for CASSLEGRGNTEAFF.

The chain couples TRBV5-5 to TRBJ2-2, with 7 bases lining up with TRBD2. V shed 2 bases and J 4 bases; nucleotides not matched to a gene: 14. Looked up from germline, CDR1 is SGHKS and CDR2 is YYEKEE (reference sequence). This CDR3 spans 18 amino acids. As DNA, the CDR3 is TGTGCCAGCAGCTTTCGGGGGACCGGGACTACATTCACCGGGGAGCTGTTTTTT. This gives the protein CASSFRGTGTTFTGELFF.

The chain links TRBV6-5 to TRBJ2-7; 7 bases map to TRBD1. Looked up from germline, CDR1 is MNHEY and CDR2 is SVGAGI. After removal of 10 bases from V and 4 bases from J, the junction contained 10 bases not matched to a gene. The CDR3 contains 13 residues. Written as DNA, the CDR3 is TGTGCCACACAGGGGAAAAGGGTATACGAGCAGTACTTC. This encodes CATQGKRVYEQYF.

The CDR3 DNA reads as TGTGCCAGCACAGGCTCCCTCGAGCAGTACTTC. Amino acids: CASTGSLEQYF. The genes are TRBV11-2 and TRBJ2-7; D gene unclear. This CDR3 spans 11 amino acids. V dropped 7 bases and J dropped 6 bases, with 10 bases sitting between them. CDR1 and CDR2 from the germline V gene are SGHAT and FQNNGV.

V usage is TRBV28 and J usage is TRBJ1-6, with a weak D call TRBD1 (5 bases). The CDR3 covers 15 residues. Germline lookup yields CDR1 MDHEN and CDR2 SYDVKM. The germline V and J ends were trimmed by 5 bases and 7 bases, with 15 bases remaining between them. The CDR3 sequence is CASSGSGVRNSPLHF. The CDR3 region has the DNA TGTGCCAGCAGTGGCTCGGGGGTCAGGAATTCACCCCTCCACTTT. The whole variable domain, remainder taken from reference TRBV28 and TRBJ1-6, is DVKVTQSSRYLVKRTGEKVFLECVQDMDHENMFWYRQDPGLGLRLIYFSYDVKMKEKGDIPEGYSVSREKKERFSLILESASTNQTSMYLCASSGSGVRNSPLHFGNGTRLTVT.

The chain joins TRBV4-3 to TRBJ2-1; 8 bases line up with TRBD2. With V trimmed by 3 bases and J by 7 bases, 2 bases remained unmatched. The CDR3 has 13 residues. Germline V lookup: CDR1 LGHNA, CDR2 YSLEER. The CDR3 sequence is CASSHTSGNEQFF. CDR3 bases: TGCGCCAGCAGCCACACTAGCGGAAATGAGCAGTTCTTC.

This rearrangement joins TRBV7-3 to TRBJ2-5; D call uncertain. The length of the CDR3 is 13 residues. The ends were cut back, 2 bases at V and 3 bases at J, with 7 bases in the middle. Per germline, CDR1 SGHTA and CDR2 FQGTGA. As DNA, the CDR3 is TGTGCCAGCAGCTTACTAGGAGAAGAGACCCAGTACTTC. Its translation is CASSLLGEETQYF.

J is TRBJ2-3 and V is TRBV4-1; a weak D match, TRBD2 (6 bases). This CDR3 has 15 residues. CDR1 and CDR2 from the germline V gene are MGHRA and YSYEKL. Trimming pared 4 bases from V and 6 bases from J, leaving 17 bases between. CDR3 in DNA: TGCGCCAGCAGCCGCTCTGCCGCTAGCGTGGATACGCAGTATTTT. Translated: CASSRSAASVDTQYF.

The chain links TRBV28 to TRBJ1-1; 9 bases are shared with TRBD1. CDR3 size: 13 residues. The J segment lost 4 bases and the V segment lost 8 bases, leaving 5 bases of the junction unmatched. Germline CDR1 and CDR2: MDHEN and SYDVKM. The CDR3 bases are TGTGCCAGCGGGGGGACAGGGACCACTGAAGCTTTCTTT. Translated, it gives CASGGTGTTEAFF.

The chain carries TRBV6-5 and TRBJ1-2; 8 bases align to TRBD1. The CDR3 sequence is 13 residues long. From germline, CDR1 is MNHEY and CDR2 SVGAGI. The J segment lost 14 bases and the V segment lost 4 bases, leaving 12 bases of the junction unmatched. The CDR3 nucleotides are TGTGCCAGCAGTTCTGGACAGGGATCAGTAGAGACCTTC. It translates to CASSSGQGSVETF.

The chain joins TRBV11-2 to TRBJ2-7, with 9 bases that match TRBD1. This CDR3 contains 15 residues. V dropped 2 bases and J dropped 4; count of bases not matched to a gene: 6. The germline CDR1 and CDR2 sequences are SGHAT and FQNNGV. As DNA, the CDR3 is TGTGCCAGCAGCTTAAGTGGACAGGGGTTGTACGAGCAGTACTTC. As protein: CASSLSGQGLYEQYF.

The chain is built from TRBV10-3 and TRBJ2-7, with 7 positions matching TRBD2. CDR3 length: 13 residues. In germline, CDR1 is ENHRY, CDR2 SYGVKD. Trimming took 7 bases from V and 4 from J; bases not matched to a gene: 7. CDR3 region: CAITTGGRYEQYF. The CDR3 DNA is TGTGCCATCACTACGGGAGGACGGTACGAGCAGTACTTC.

This chain links TRBV2 with TRBJ2-7, with TRBD1 matching 9 bases. The junction had 7 bases not matched to a gene; V was cut back by 0 bases and J by 7 bases. Germline values: CDR1 SNHLY, CDR2 FYNNEI. The CDR3 spans 15 residues. The CDR3 DNA is TGTGCCAGCAGTGAAGCGGGACAGGGTTCAGGGGAGCAGTACTTC. Encoded protein: CASSEAGQGSGEQYF.

This chain joins TRBV7-2 and TRBJ2-1; D is possibly TRBD1 (6 bases). Trimming shortened V by 4 bases and J by 7 bases, and 11 bases separated the two germline ends. The germline gives CDR1 SGHTA, CDR2 FQGNSA. This CDR3 is built from 13 residues. CDR3 sequence (DNA): TGTGCCAGCAGCTCGGACAGATTTAATGAGCAGTTCTTC. Protein product: CASSSDRFNEQFF.

The chain recombines TRBV27 with TRBJ1-4; TRBD1 might be the D (6 bases). The CDR3 is made up of 13 amino acids. Per the germline V gene, CDR1 is MNHEY and CDR2 is SMNVEV (reference sequence). Trimming left V 2 bases short and J 8 bases short, with 9 bases between. The CDR3 region is CASSLGGGEKLFF. CDR3 bases: TGTGCCAGCAGTTTAGGGGGCGGGGAAAAACTGTTTTTT. The full variable domain, its missing parts supplied by reference TRBV27 and TRBJ1-4, is EAQVTQNPRYLITVTGKKLTVTCSQNMNHEYMSWYRQDPGLGLRQIYYSMNVEVTDKGDVPEGYKVSRKEKRNFPLILESPSPNQTSLYFCASSLGGGEKLFFGSGTQLSVL.

In its sample, this clone was seen once. This rearrangement joins TRBV12-3 or TRBV12-4 to TRBJ2-7; 9 positions agree with TRBD1. There are 13 residues in the CDR3. Trimming cost V 7 bases and J 5 bases; bases outside gene matches: 6. CDR3 nucleotide sequence: TGTGCCAGCACCTCGACAGGGGGTGACGAGCAGTACTTC. Translated, it gives CASTSTGGDEQYF.

This clone was counted once. The CDR3 loop reads CASSLVKNDLGATF. Here the CDR3 DNA reads TGCGCCAGCAGCTTGGTAAAAAATGACCTGGGAGCCACCTTC. The rearrangement uses TRBV5-1 and TRBJ1-2; D remains unclear. CDR1 SGHRS and CDR2 YFSETQ come from the germline V gene. The CDR3 has 14 residues. V was shortened by 0 bases and J by 13 bases, with 19 bases between the two germline ends.

The chain uses TRBV4-1 and TRBJ1-1, with a possible D match to TRBD1 (5 bases). Germline V CDR1 and CDR2: MGHRA, YSYEKL. This CDR3 spans 11 amino acids. V was pared by 5 bases and J by 11 bases, with 12 bases between. The CDR3, as DNA: TGCGCCAGCAGCAGAGAAGGGGTCGCTTTCTTT. Translating gives CASSREGVAFF.

This clone was recorded only once. The chain links TRBV5-3 to TRBJ2-7; D uncertain. TRBV5-3 is classed as an ORF, of uncertain function. V lost 0 bases to trimming and J lost 0 bases, with 4 bases between them. The CDR3 has 13 residues. The CDR3 reads CARSLGVSYEQYF. The CDR3 DNA follows: TGTGCCAGAAGCTTGGGAGTCTCCTACGAGCAGTACTTC.

CDR3 DNA: TGTGCCAGCAGCTTAGGTGCAGGCATGAACACTGAAGCTTTCTTT. It translates to CASSLGAGMNTEAFF. This rearrangement joins TRBV7-2 to TRBJ1-1, with D hard to call. Trimming cost V 1 base and J 0 bases, with 9 bases left between them. The length of the CDR3 is 15 residues. Germline assignment: CDR1 SGHTA and CDR2 FQGNSA. Combining the CDR3 with reference TRBV7-2 and TRBJ1-1 gives the whole variable domain GAGVSQSPSNKVTEKGKDVELRCDPISGHTALYWYRQSLGQGLEFLIYFQGNSAPDKSGLPSDRFSAERTGGSVSTLTIQRTQQEDSAVYLCASSLGAGMNTEAFFGQGTRLTVV.

On this clone: Other DNA sequences in the same sample also yield this CDR3. V is TRBV12-3 or TRBV12-4 and J is TRBJ1-5; perhaps TRBD1 as D (5 bases). This CDR3 spans 13 amino acids. V dropped 4 bases and J dropped 6 bases, with 10 bases sitting between them. DNA for the CDR3: TGTGCCAGCAGTTCGGGGGGTGGTCAGCCCCAGCATTTT. Its protein is CASSSGGGQPQHF.

The chain has TRBV9 and TRBJ2-1; 10 nucleotides match TRBD2. Germline V lookup: CDR1 SGDLS, CDR2 YYNGEE. The CDR3 loop spans 15 amino acids. V trimming: 4 bases; J trimming: 7 bases; junction bases outside the gene matches: 8. CDR3 in amino acids: CASSSSSGRTNEQFF. The CDR3 nucleotides read TGTGCCAGCAGCTCAAGTAGCGGGAGGACGAATGAGCAGTTCTTC.